This T cell receptor (beta chain) was retrieved from a study of Ad26.COV2.S vaccination and SARS-CoV-2 variants (dated by TCRdb to the early 2020s). For the wider study: Donors in the vaccine arm were drawn from COV1001, a phase I-IIa trial of Ad26.COV2.S in healthy adults that was multicentre, randomized, double-blind and placebo-controlled. Trial participants were randomized into five groups of five, in which low-dose or high-dose Ad26.COV2.S was given once or twice, or placebo was given on both occasions. The TCR-sequenced set comprised about 30 samples: some 20 Ad26.COV2.S vaccine recipients, 5 placebo recipients and 8 SARS-CoV-2 convalescent individuals. Ad26.COV2.S was given intramuscularly at 5x10^10 or 1x10^11 viral particles, as a single shot or as two shots 56 days apart. TCRbeta repertoire sequencing served as the tool for gauging how specific and how broad the SARS-CoV-2-reactive T cell receptors were following Ad26.COV2.S vaccination. Investigators did not know the trial group allocation while performing experiments and assessing outcomes.

Germline trimming amounts to 3 bases on V and 7 bases on J, with 8 as the count of junction bases outside the gene matches. Per the germline V gene (reference sequence), MNHEY is the CDR1 and SMNVEV is the CDR2. Reading from cysteine to phenylalanine, the CDR3 counts 15 amino acids. Only CDR3 DNA is held: 45 bases, read in frame from base 1. Of note for this clone: Its recognized antigen is unknown. No base quality information exists; no much larger clone differs at one position.

The immunoSEQ Assay was the method used to sequence TCRbeta CDR3 regions. After extraction, genomic DNA underwent amplification by bias-controlled multiplex PCR, followed by high-throughput sequencing. The authors' pipeline ran thus. Collapsing and filtering of sequences were performed to quantify the absolute abundance of each unique TCRbeta CDR3 region. Usable DNA was measured by amplifying reference genes present in all nucleated cells, and TCRbeta template counts were normalized to that usable DNA to estimate T cell fraction. Repertoire TCRs were annotated as SARS-CoV-2-specific by exact matching of V gene, CDR3 amino acid sequence and J gene to a known reactive TCR set. MIRA supplied the reference SARS-CoV-2 TCR set, which was filtered for enrichment in COVID-19-positive ImmuneCODE repertoires so that public or cross-reactive TCRs were removed. Using the MIRA antigens, annotated TCRs were further analysed by specific ORF or by position within an ORF. Breadth was defined as the number of annotated unique rearrangements divided by the total number of unique productive rearrangements, and depth was defined as the summed frequency of the annotated unique rearrangements. Group comparisons of TCR breadth used two-sided Wilcoxon rank-sum tests. TCRdb holds this immuneACCESS table with in-frame rearrangements only. Some clones are missing; in checked studies, unresolved V genes explain under half, and the rest has no known cause. V, J and clone size are those of that table, while D and trimming were read from the DNA. The table for this sample lists a few hundred thousand clones; roughly 88% of them were counted only once. The ten largest clones take up roughly 3.9% of the sample.

This specimen's treatment or condition label, per the study, means: over 15 received Ad26.COV2.S at low or high dose, single or two shots; 5 received placebo; per-sample allocation not given. For vaccine and placebo recipients, the sequenced repertoires came from samples collected on day 63 after the first injection. Between 29 July and 7 August 2020, Cohort 1b enrolled about 27 adults aged 18-55 years at one site in Boston, USA. Ad26.COV2.S was a replication-incompetent adenovirus type 26 vector expressing a prefusion-stabilized SARS-CoV-2 spike protein from the original Wuhan strain. What the study reported, not specific to this receptor: Non-spike TCR breadth was comparable between vaccine and placebo recipients, consistent with the vaccine containing only spike. Substantial breadth of spike-specific CD8+ and CD4+ T cell responses was reported after vaccination. The study was not powered for comparison of responses between vaccine doses or regimens. The authors noted that total T cell responses may have been underestimated by the TCR breadth and depth analyses. Higher spike-specific TCR breadth was observed in Ad26.COV2.S recipients than in placebo recipients (P = 0.0014).

The source was peripheral blood, collected in a trial of Ad26.COV2.S vaccine versus placebo. Recombination connected TRBV27 to TRBJ1-2; a stretch of 10 junction bases matches TRBD1. The clonotype comes from a person aged 18-65 years who received the Ad26.COV2.S COVID-19 vaccine or a placebo. CDR3 sequence: CASSFVGQGMGGYTF. The DNA sequence is TGTGCCAGCAGTTTCGTGGGACAGGGGATGGGTGGCTACACCTTC.